This TCR beta chain was recorded in a study of blood T cell repertoires in COVID-19. Overall study: The United States, Italy and Spain supplied acute and convalescent COVID-19 samples. T cells, B-cell-depleted T cells, or PBMCs supplied cDNA or gDNA.

The CDR3 length is 13 residues. Trimming left V 2 bases short and J 0 bases short, with 5 bases between. Germline V gene sequence: CDR1 MNHEY, CDR2 SVGEGT. Original methodology: Scientists estimated how many nucleated cells there were by amplifying reference gene primers. The assay was immunoSEQ multiplex PCR, and TCRdb's table has in-frame clones only and misses some. Clone size and the V and J calls come from that table; the DNA yielded D and trimming. The sample yields 70,000 to 85,000 clones, 86% seen once. This clone turned up a few times. V is TRBV6-2 or TRBV6-3 and J is TRBJ2-7; D not certain. This TCR came from a woman aged 60 to 75 with acute or convalescent COVID-19. The sequencing sample was made of peripheral blood. DNA of the CDR3: TGTGCCAGCAGTTACACGGGCTCCTACGAGCAGTACTTC. Its translation is CASSYTGSYEQYF.